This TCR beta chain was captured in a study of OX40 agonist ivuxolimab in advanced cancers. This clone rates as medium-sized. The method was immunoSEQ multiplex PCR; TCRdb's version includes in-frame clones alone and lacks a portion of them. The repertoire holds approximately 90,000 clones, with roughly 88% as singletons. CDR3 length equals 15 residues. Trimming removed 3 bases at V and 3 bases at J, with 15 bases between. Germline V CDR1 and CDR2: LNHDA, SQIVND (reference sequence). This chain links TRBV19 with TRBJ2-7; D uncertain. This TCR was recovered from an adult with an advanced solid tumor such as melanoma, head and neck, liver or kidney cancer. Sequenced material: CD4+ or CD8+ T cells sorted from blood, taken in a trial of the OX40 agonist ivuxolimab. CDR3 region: CASSITGSPFYEQYF. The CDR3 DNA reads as TGTGCCAGTAGTATTACGGGCTCCCCCTTCTACGAGCAGTACTTC.